Listed here are 27 T cell receptor delta chains from one sample, sequenced in a study of γδ T cells in repeated Plasmodium falciparum infection. Vgamma9/Vdelta2+ and Vdelta2-negative gammadelta T cells were flow-sorted from PBMC for bulk sequencing. TCRdb re-called the multiplex PCR reads through CATT. Of 93,000 or so delta-chain clones in the sample, roughly 0.9% were seen once. Sequenced material: gamma-delta T cells from blood. Receptors originate from a pool of human donors (malaria-infected and uninfected, not separated).

With respect to this clone: This likely reflects a read error, since a far larger clone is one base away. The sample holds other DNA sequences that translate to the same CDR3. Here the CDR3 DNA reads TGTGCCTGTGATCGACTGGGGGATACTCGCACCGATAAACTCATTTTT. Translated: CACDRLGDTRTDKLIF. The V segment is TRDV2, and no J call was made; the D call of TRDD3 is as the table states it, not checked on the DNA. Germline V lookup: CDR1 GEAIGNYY, CDR2 EKD. This CDR3 contains 16 residues.

This clone was recorded many times. With a far larger clone one base away, a read error is the likely cause. The same CDR3 arises from other DNA sequences in this sample as well. The V call is TRDV2, the J call TRDJ1, with 10 nucleotides matching TRDD3. The V gene end was trimmed by 0 bases and the J gene end by 0 bases; junction bases not matched to a gene: 15. Germline lookup yields CDR1 GEAIGNYY and CDR2 EKD. The CDR3 sequence is 20 residues long. CDR3 bases: TGTGCCTGTGACACCAACTTTCCGGGGGATACGACTCCGTACACCGATAAACTCATCTTT. Protein product: CACDTNFPGDTTPYTDKLIF.

In its sample, this clone ranks as medium-sized. Within the sample, other DNA sequences also encode this same CDR3. The chain recombines TRDV1 with TRDJ1; 8 nucleotides match TRDD3. V lost 9 bases to trimming and J lost 3 bases; unmatched junction nucleotides: 24. CDR1 is TSWWSYY, CDR2 QGS, per germline. This CDR3 is built from 19 residues. CDR3 nucleotides: TGTGCTCTCCGGGCCGTTCGATCCGTACTGGGGGTAGGCCCCGATAAACTCATCTTT. Its protein product is CALRAVRSVLGVGPDKLIF.

Only a few counts were recorded for this clone. Translating this DNA gives a protein that differs at residue 7 from the TCRdb one, which belongs to a much larger clone; a read error is likely, and the protein shown is this translation. Here the CDR3 DNA reads TGTGCTCTTGGGGACCACCCACGTATTACTGGTACTGCCGATAAACTCATCTTT. Amino acid sequence: CALGDHPRITGTADKLIF. The chain carries TRDV1 and TRDJ1; D is perhaps TRDD3 (5 bases). The J gene is absent in TCRdb and was assigned here via DNA matching to germline. The V end was cut by 3 bases, the J end by 3 bases, with 23 bases between. The CDR3 contains 18 residues. Germline V gene sequence: CDR1 TSWWSYY, CDR2 QGS.

This clone was recorded a few times. The likely explanation is a read error, given a far larger clone one base away. Other nucleotide sequences in the sample specify the same CDR3. In nucleotides, the CDR3 is TGTGCTCTCGGGACCTCTTCCCCGCAGGGGGGCCTGGGAGTAGATCCGGAACTCATCTTT. Its translation is CALGTSSPQGGLGVDPELIF. This chain links TRDV1 with TRDJ1; D tentatively reads TRDD2 or TRDD3 (5 bases each). The J gene, absent from TCRdb, was called here by matching the DNA to germline. Between the trimmed V and J ends, which lost 9 bases and 9 bases, there was a span of 41 bases. This CDR3 is 20 amino acids long. Germline loops: CDR1 TSWWSYY, CDR2 QGS.

This clone showed up just a few times. This DNA's translation differs at residue 6 from TCRdb's protein, which comes from a much larger clone; a read error is likely, and the protein shown is translated from the DNA. The V and J genes are TRDV2 and TRDJ1, with 9 nucleotides matching TRDD3. Germline matching of the DNA provided the J gene here, since TCRdb leaves it blank. V lost 3 bases, J lost 0 bases, and 10 bases stayed unmatched. The length of the CDR3 is 17 residues. CDR1 and CDR2 from the germline V gene are GEAIGNYY and EKD. In DNA, the CDR3 is TGTGCCTGTGACGCCTCACTGGGGGACACGTACACCGATAAACTCATCTTT. This codes for CACDASLGDTYTDKLIF.

To note about this clone: TCRdb shows a much larger clone's protein in place of this DNA's translation, and the two differ at residue 15, likely through a read error; the protein shown is translated from the DNA. V gene TRDV1 was called; the J gene was not; whether TRDD3, the table's D call, matches the DNA was not checked. The CDR3 contains 17 residues. Per the germline V gene, CDR1 is TSWWSYY and CDR2 is QGS. This chain's CDR3 is CALGVVLGGRYTDKPIF. In DNA form, the CDR3 reads TGTGCTCTTGGGGTTGTGCTGGGGGGCCGGTACACCGATAAACCCATCTTT.

In its sample, this clone was seen a few times. The protein held in TCRdb is that of a much larger clone and does not match this DNA's translation at residue 12, likely because of a read error; the protein shown is translated from the DNA. The rearrangement joins TRDV1 to TRDJ1, with D maybe TRDD2 (6 bases). The V end was cut by 2 bases, the J end by 2 bases, with 24 bases between. The CDR3 spans 19 residues. Germline assignment: CDR1 TSWWSYY and CDR2 QGS. The DNA for the CDR3 is TGTGCTCTTGGGGAAATATCCTACGTAGGGATTATGTGGACCGATAAACTCATCTTT. Protein: CALGEISYVGIMWTDKLIF.

Many counts were recorded for this clone. The J gene is TRDJ1, the V gene TRDV1, with D tentatively TRDD3 (6 bases). Deletions cut 1 base from V and 1 base from J, with 28 bases between. The length of the CDR3 is 21 residues. Germline V gene sequence: CDR1 TSWWSYY, CDR2 QGS. CDR3: CALGEPHPVPGDLSVTDKLIF. The CDR3 region has the DNA TGTGCTCTTGGGGAACCCCATCCTGTCCCGGGGGACCTGTCCGTCACCGATAAACTCATCTTT.

With respect to this clone: This probably arose from a read error, given a far larger clone one base away. Other DNA sequences from this sample encode an identical CDR3 as well. The rearrangement links TRDV1 to TRDJ1; 8 bases agree with TRDD3. In the absence of a J gene in TCRdb, the DNA was matched to germline to assign it here. This CDR3 is 20 amino acids long. CDR1 TSWWSYY and CDR2 QGS come from the germline V gene. The V and J ends lost 3 bases and 2 bases, in that order; junction bases with no gene match: 20. CDR3: CALGELNPNYWGWRTDKLIF. CDR3 in DNA: TGTGCTCTTGGGGAGCTAAATCCCAACTACTGGGGGTGGAGAACCGATAAACTCATCTTT.

This clone appeared a few times. TCRdb lists the protein of a much larger clone for this DNA, which differs at residue 15, so this is likely a read error; the protein given here is translated from the DNA itself. The chain couples TRDV2 to TRDJ1, with 9 bases identical to TRDD3. Since TCRdb gives no J gene, matching the DNA to germline was used here to assign it. This CDR3 has 18 residues. Per germline, CDR1 GEAIGNYY and CDR2 EKD. In DNA form, the CDR3 reads TGTGCCTGTGACACCCTCGGGGATACGCTTCCCGTCGCCGATGAACTCATCTTT. This translates into CACDTLGDTLPVADELIF.

The table lists this clone with a few counts. This DNA translates differently at residue 3 from the TCRdb protein, which is that of a much larger clone; a read error is likely, and the protein shown is the DNA's own translation. V is TRDV2 and J is TRDJ1, with D possibly TRDD3 on 7 matching bases. CDR1 GEAIGNYY and CDR2 EKD come from the germline V gene. This CDR3 is built from 19 residues. The CDR3 DNA is TGTGCCTATGACCCCCTGGGGGGAGCCCCTTCCGAGGTGGACAGCAAACTCATCTTT. Its translation: CAYDPLGGAPSEVDSKLIF.

A few counts support this clone. It is likely a read error: a sequence one base away is far more abundant. Distinct nucleotide sequences in the sample also encode this CDR3. This sequence joins TRDV2 and TRDJ1; TRDD3 agrees at 10 bases. Germline matching of the DNA provided the J gene here, since TCRdb leaves it blank. There are 16 residues in the CDR3. The germline CDR1 and CDR2 sequences are GEAIGNYY and EKD. Written as DNA, the CDR3 is TGTGCCTGCGACAAACTGGGGGATGGTTACACCGATAAACTCATCTTT. Its protein is CACDKLGDGYTDKLIF.

Regarding this clone: Given a far larger clone just one base away, this is likely a sequencing read error. The same CDR3 can be traced to other DNA sequences in this sample. The V and J genes are TRDV2 and TRDJ1; D might be TRDD3 (6 bases). TCRdb supplies no J gene; here it was assigned by aligning the nucleotide sequence to germline. Germline V CDR1 and CDR2: GEAIGNYY, EKD. CDR3 length: 16 amino acids. The CDR3 sequence is CACEGGGPPSADKLIF. The DNA of the CDR3 is TGCGCCTGTGAAGGTGGGGGTCCCCCTTCGGCCGATAAACTCATCTTT.

This clone has just a few counts. TCRdb's protein for this DNA is that of a much larger clone and differs from the translation at residue 14, likely a read error; the protein shown is the DNA translation. CDR3 protein: CALGSHCPNRYLAGDKLIF. CDR3 coding DNA: TGTGCTCTTGGGTCCCATTGTCCGAATAGATACCTCGCGGGCGATAAACTCATCTTT. This rearrangement joins TRDV1 to TRDJ1; D tentatively reads TRDD1 or TRDD3 (5 bases each). Since TCRdb gives no J gene, matching the DNA to germline was used here to assign it. CDR1 and CDR2 from the germline V gene are TSWWSYY and QGS. There are 19 residues in the CDR3. Between the trimmed V and J ends, which lost 5 bases and 4 bases, there was a span of 29 bases.

In regard to this clone: This sequence is one base from a far larger clone and is likely a read error. Other DNA sequences in this sample translate to the same CDR3. V is TRDV1 and J is TRDJ1; TRDD2 aligns across 8 bases. The J gene, not given by TCRdb, was assigned here from a germline match of the nucleotide sequence. Germline V CDR1 and CDR2: TSWWSYY, QGS. J gave up 10 bases and V 1 base, and 20 bases lay outside the gene matches. The CDR3 is 18 amino acids. The DNA for the CDR3 is TGTGCTCTTGGGGAACAGGGGCTTCCTACGCTTATCCCCTGGGGACTCATCTTT. The encoded protein is CALGEQGLPTLIPWGLIF.

Comment on this clone: A read error likely explains why the TCRdb protein, taken from a much larger clone, differs from this DNA's translation at residue 3; the protein shown is translated from the DNA. The gene calls are TRDV1 and TRDJ1, with D perhaps matching TRDD2 (8 bases). The J gene is not listed in TCRdb, so it was assigned here from a DNA match to germline. Germline V lookup: CDR1 TSWWSYY, CDR2 QGS. This CDR3 region has 22 residues. CDR3 sequence (DNA): TGTGCTTTTGGGGAACCCGACGCTTCCTACAAAACTGGGGACTCTCGGGGCGATAAACTCATCTTT. Translated: CAFGEPDASYKTGDSRGDKLIF.

A note on this clone: A far larger clone lies a single base away; this is likely a read error. This sample includes further DNA sequences coding for the same CDR3. The chain carries TRDV1 and TRDJ1; D remains unclear. CDR1 is TSWWSYY and CDR2 is QGS in the germline V gene. CDR3 size: 19 residues. V was cut by 10 bases and J by 5 bases, with 35 bases left in between. The CDR3 bases are TGTGCTCCGCAGGGCCCTTTCCCTCCATCGTACGAGGCCACTGATAAACTCATCTTT. It codes for CAPQGPFPPSYEATDKLIF.

The table lists this clone with a few counts. Given a far larger clone just one base away, this is likely a sequencing read error. Other DNA variants within this sample encode the same CDR3. The chain couples TRDV2 to TRDJ1; TRDD3 agrees at 8 bases. TCRdb leaves out the J gene; it was filled in here by matching the DNA to germline. The length of the CDR3 is 18 residues. In germline, CDR1 is GEAIGNYY, CDR2 EKD. The CDR3: CACDTVALGARYTDKLIF. The CDR3 region has the DNA TGTGCCTGTGACACCGTCGCACTGGGGGCCCGGTACACAGATAAACTCATCTTT.

A note on this clone: This likely came from a read error, as a far larger clone is one base away. The same CDR3 is also encoded by other DNA sequences in this sample. V usage is TRDV1 and J usage is TRDJ1; TRDD3 agrees at 8 bases. Germline trimming cut 3 bases from V and 3 bases from J; bases unmatched to any gene: 15. The CDR3 consists of 18 residues. Germline V gene lookup returns CDR1 TSWWSYY and CDR2 QGS. The CDR3 is CALGDFLPPGILADKLIF. The CDR3 region has the DNA TGTGCTCTTGGGGATTTCCTTCCCCCGGGGATACTGGCCGATAAACTCATCTTT.

In its sample, this clone is medium-sized. Other DNA sequences in this specimen translate into the identical CDR3. The rearrangement uses TRDV1 and TRDJ1; TRDD3 aligns across 10 bases. This CDR3 is built from 16 residues. Trimming at V came to 1 base and at J to 0 bases, leaving 2 bases not matched to a gene. Germline V CDR1 and CDR2: TSWWSYY, QGS. This CDR3 reads CALGERTGGYTDKLIF. The DNA for the CDR3 is TGTGCTCTTGGGGAACGAACTGGGGGATACACCGATAAACTCATCTTT.

This clone has a handful of counts. A far more abundant clone sits one base away, making this likely a read error. The same CDR3 is also encoded by other DNA sequences in this sample. This chain links TRDV1 with TRDJ1; maybe TRDD2 (5 bases). Matching the DNA to germline supplied the J gene, which TCRdb does not give. Trimming shortened V by 5 bases and J by 0 bases, and 22 bases separated the two germline ends. This CDR3 region has 18 residues. Germline assignment: CDR1 TSWWSYY and CDR2 QGS. CDR3 bases: TGTGCTCTTGGGAACCTCCCTACGAAGTCTACGTACACCGATAAACTCATCTTT. This codes for CALGNLPTKSTYTDKLIF.

This clone showed up just a few times. This likely came from a read error, as a far larger clone is one base away. Other nucleotide sequences in the sample specify the same CDR3. J is TRDJ1 and V is TRDV2; 7 bases are a match to TRDD3. TCRdb supplies no J gene; here it was assigned by aligning the nucleotide sequence to germline. V trimming: 0 bases; J trimming: 0 bases; junction bases outside the gene matches: 12. CDR3 size: 18 residues. Germline-derived CDR1 and CDR2 are GEAIGNYY and EKD. CDR3 region: CACDTVMMGDTNTDKLIF. The CDR3 DNA reads as TGTGCCTGTGACACCGTAATGATGGGGGACACAAACACCGATAAACTCATCTTT.

This clone showed up many times. Other DNA variants within this sample encode the same CDR3. The chain uses TRDV2 and TRDJ1; TRDD3 matches 13 bases. The CDR3 runs to 19 residues. From germline, CDR1 is GEAIGNYY and CDR2 EKD. The V gene end was trimmed by 3 bases and the J gene end by 3 bases; junction bases not matched to a gene: 15. The CDR3 loop reads CACDRLPSVLGDTPDKLIF. CDR3 in DNA: TGTGCCTGTGACCGCCTTCCTTCCGTACTGGGGGATACGCCCGATAAACTCATCTTT.

This clone was seen only a few times. TCRdb pairs this DNA with a much larger clone's protein that differs at residue 8, likely a read error; the protein shown was translated from the DNA. V gene TRDV1 combines with J gene TRDJ2; 8 positions agree with TRDD3. Assignment of the J gene here rests on matching the DNA to germline, because TCRdb gives none. The CDR3 covers 18 residues. Per germline, CDR1 TSWWSYY and CDR2 QGS. Trimming removed 0 bases from V and 3 bases from J; junction bases left unmatched: 9. The CDR3 region has the DNA TGTGCTCTTGGGGAACTCCAGCCGGGGGATATCCTGACAGCACAACTCTTCTTT. Protein product: CALGELQPGDILTAQLFF.

With respect to this clone: The TCRdb record carries a much larger clone's protein, which differs from this DNA's translation at residue 19; a read error is the likely cause, and the protein listed here is the DNA translation. This chain uses TRDV1 with TRDJ1; D might be TRDD3 (6 bases). V was pared by 0 bases and J by 3 bases, with 41 bases between. Germline V CDR1 and CDR2: TSWWSYY, QGS. The CDR3 loop spans 25 amino acids. As DNA, the CDR3 is TGTGCTCTTGGGGAACTTAGATACACCACACTACCCCTCTTATCGCTGGGGATCGGGGCCGATAAACTCATCTTT. Its translation is CALGELRYTTLPLLSLGIGADKLIF.

As concerns this clone: The protein given by TCRdb reflects a much larger clone and differs at residue 6 from this DNA's translation, likely from a read error; the protein shown is the DNA's translation. V and J are TRDV2 and TRDJ1; 8 bases are a match to TRDD3. The J gene was missing in TCRdb and was found by matching the end of the DNA to germline. The CDR3 consists of 16 residues. The V gene's germline CDR1 is GEAIGNYY and CDR2 EKD. The trim removed 3 bases at V and 2 bases at J, leaving 10 bases unmatched. CDR3 nucleotides: TGTGCCTGTGACTCCATACTGGGGGGAGGAACCGATAAACTCATCTTT. Translating it yields CACDSILGGGTDKLIF.